This T cell receptor (beta chain) was retrieved from a study of control samples from healthy donors and cancer patients. CDR1 and CDR2 from the germline V gene are SGDLS and YYNGEE. This CDR3 region has 19 residues. The junction had 7 bases not matched to a gene; V was cut back by 0 bases and J by 2 bases. Using immunoSEQ multiplex PCR, the repertoire was profiled, and TCRdb retains in-frame clones only, with some absent. The table includes under 65,000 clones, more than 75% detected once. The V gene is TRBV9, the J gene TRBJ2-6, with 11 nucleotides matching TRBD2. Sequences were obtained from PBMCs. The TCR comes from a woman between 55 and 75 years old with lung cancer. The CDR3 reads CASSVDLGLAGTGANVLTF. The CDR3, as DNA: TGTGCCAGCAGCGTAGACCTCGGACTAGCGGGTACTGGGGCCAACGTCCTGACTTTC.